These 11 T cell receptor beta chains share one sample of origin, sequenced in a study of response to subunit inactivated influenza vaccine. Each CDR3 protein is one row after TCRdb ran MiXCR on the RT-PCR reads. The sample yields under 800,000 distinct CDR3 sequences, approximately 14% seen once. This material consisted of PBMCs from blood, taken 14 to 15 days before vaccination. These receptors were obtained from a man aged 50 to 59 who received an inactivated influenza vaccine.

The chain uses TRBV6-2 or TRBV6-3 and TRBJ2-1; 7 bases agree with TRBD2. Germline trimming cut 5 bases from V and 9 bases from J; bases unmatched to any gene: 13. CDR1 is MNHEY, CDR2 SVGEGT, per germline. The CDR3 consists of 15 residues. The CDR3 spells CASSDLQDREVEQFF. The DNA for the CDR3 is TGTGCCAGCAGTGACCTTCAGGATCGGGAGGTTGAGCAGTTCTTC.

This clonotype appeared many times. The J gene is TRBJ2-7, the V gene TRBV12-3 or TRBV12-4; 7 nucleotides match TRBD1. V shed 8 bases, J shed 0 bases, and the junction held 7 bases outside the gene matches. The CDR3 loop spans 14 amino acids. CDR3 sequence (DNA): TGTGCCAGCGGAAGCGGACAGGCCTCCTACGAGCAGTACTTC. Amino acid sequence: CASGSGQASYEQYF.

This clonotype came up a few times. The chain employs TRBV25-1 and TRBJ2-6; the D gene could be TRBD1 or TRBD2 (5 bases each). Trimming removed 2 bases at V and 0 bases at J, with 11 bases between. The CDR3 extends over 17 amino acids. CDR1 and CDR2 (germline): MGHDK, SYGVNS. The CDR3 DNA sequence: TGTGCCAGCAGTGAAGGTACGGGACGCTCTGGGGCCAACGTCCTGACTTTC. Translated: CASSEGTGRSGANVLTF.

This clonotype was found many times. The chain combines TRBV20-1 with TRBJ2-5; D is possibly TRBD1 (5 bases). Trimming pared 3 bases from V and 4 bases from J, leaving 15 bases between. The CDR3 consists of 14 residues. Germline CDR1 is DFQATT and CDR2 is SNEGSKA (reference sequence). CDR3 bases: TGCAGTGCTAGTGGACACCGGAGTTCAGAGACCCAGTACTTC. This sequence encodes CSASGHRSSETQYF.

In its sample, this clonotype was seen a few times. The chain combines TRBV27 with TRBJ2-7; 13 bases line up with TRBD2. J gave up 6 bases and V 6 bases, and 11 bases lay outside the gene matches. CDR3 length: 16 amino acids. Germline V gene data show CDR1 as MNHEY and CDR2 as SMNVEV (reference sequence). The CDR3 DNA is TGTGCCAGCAGCTACGGGACTAGCGGGATGACTACCGAGCAGTACTTC. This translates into CASSYGTSGMTTEQYF.

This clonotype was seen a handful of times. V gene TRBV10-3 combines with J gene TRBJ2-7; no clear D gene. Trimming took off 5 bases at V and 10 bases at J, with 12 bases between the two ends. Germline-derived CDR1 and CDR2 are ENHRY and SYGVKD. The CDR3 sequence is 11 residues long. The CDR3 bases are TGTGCCATCAGTAGGTCCGCTCTTCAGTACTTC. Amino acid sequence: CAISRSALQYF.

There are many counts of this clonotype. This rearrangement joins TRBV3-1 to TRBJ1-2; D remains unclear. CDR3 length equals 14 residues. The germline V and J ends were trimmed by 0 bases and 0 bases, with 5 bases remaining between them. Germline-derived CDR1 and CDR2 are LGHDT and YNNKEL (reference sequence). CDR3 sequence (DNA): TGTGCCAGCAGCCAAGAAGTATCTAACTATGGCTACACCTTC. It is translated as CASSQEVSNYGYTF. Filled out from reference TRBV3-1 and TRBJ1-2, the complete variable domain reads DTAVSQTPKYLVTQMGNDKSIKCEQNLGHDTMYWYKQDSKKFLKIMFSYNNKELIINETVPNRFSPKSPDKAHLNLHINSLELGDSAVYFCASSQEVSNYGYTFGSGTRLTVV.

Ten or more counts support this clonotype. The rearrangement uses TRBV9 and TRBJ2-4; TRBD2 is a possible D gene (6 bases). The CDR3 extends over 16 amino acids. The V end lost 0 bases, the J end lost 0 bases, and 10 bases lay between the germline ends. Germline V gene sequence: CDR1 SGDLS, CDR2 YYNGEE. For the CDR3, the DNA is TGTGCCAGCAGCGTAGGGGGAGGCCTAGCCAAAAACATTCAGTACTTC. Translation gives CASSVGGGLAKNIQYF.

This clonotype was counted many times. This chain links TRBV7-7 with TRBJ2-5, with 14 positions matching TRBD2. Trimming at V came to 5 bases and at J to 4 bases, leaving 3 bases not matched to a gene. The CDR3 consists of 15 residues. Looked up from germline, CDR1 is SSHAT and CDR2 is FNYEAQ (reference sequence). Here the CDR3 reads CASSMGLAGVETQYF. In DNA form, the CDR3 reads TGTGCCAGCAGCATGGGACTAGCGGGAGTAGAGACCCAGTACTTC.

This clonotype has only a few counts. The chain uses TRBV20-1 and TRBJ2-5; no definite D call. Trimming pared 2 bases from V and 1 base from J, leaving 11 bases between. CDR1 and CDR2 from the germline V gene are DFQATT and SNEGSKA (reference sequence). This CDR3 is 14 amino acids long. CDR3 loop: CSARIIGVQETQYF. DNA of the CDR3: TGCAGTGCTAGAATAATAGGAGTCCAAGAGACCCAGTACTTC.

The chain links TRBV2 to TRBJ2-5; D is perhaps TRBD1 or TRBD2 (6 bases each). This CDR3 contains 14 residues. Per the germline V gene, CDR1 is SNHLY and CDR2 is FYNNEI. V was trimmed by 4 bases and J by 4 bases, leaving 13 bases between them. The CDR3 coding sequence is TGTGCCAGCAGTGGGCGTGGAGGGGGAGAGACCCAGTACTTC. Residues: CASSGRGGGETQYF.